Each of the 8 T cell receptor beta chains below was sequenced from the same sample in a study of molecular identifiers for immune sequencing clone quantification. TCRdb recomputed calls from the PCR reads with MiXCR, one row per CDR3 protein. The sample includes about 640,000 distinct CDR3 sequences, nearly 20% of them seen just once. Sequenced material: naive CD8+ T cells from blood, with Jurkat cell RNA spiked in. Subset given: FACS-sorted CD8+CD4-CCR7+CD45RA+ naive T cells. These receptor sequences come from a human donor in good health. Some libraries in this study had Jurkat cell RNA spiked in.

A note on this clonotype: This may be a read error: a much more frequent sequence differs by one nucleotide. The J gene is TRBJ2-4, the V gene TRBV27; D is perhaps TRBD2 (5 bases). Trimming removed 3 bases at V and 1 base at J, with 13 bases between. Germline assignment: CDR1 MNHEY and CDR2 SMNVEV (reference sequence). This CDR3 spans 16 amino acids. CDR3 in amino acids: CASSFSGDTAKNIQYF. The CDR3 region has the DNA TGTGCCAGCAGTTTCTCCGGGGATACGGCCAAAAACATTCAGTACTTC.

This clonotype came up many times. CDR3 protein: CASSIAGEAFF. The CDR3 DNA sequence: TGTGCCAGTAGTATAGCGGGGGAGGCTTTCTTT. V gene TRBV19 combines with J gene TRBJ1-1; maybe TRBD1 (5 bases). CDR1 LNHDA and CDR2 SQIVND come from the germline V gene (reference sequence). Trimming cost V 1 base and J 11 bases, with 8 bases left between them. This CDR3 spans 11 amino acids.

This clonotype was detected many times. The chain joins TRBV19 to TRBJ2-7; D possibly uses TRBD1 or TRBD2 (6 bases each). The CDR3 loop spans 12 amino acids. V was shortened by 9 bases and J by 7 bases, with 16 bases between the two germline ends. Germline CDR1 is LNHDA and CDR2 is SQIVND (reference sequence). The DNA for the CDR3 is TGTGCCAGCAGCCCCACAGGGACTGAGCAGTACTTC. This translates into CASSPTGTEQYF. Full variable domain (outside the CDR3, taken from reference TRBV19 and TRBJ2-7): DGGITQSPKYLFRKEGQNVTLSCEQNLNHDAMYWYRQDPGQGLRLIYYSQIVNDFQKGDIAEGYSVSREKKESFPLTVTSAQKNPTAFYLCASSPTGTEQYFGPGTRLTVT.

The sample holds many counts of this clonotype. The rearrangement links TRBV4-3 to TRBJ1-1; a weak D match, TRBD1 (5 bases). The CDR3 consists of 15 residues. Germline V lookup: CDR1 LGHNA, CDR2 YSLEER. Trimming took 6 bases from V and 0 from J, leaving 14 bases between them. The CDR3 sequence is CASSFGTAMNTEAFF. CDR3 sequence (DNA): TGCGCCAGCAGTTTCGGGACGGCGATGAACACTGAAGCTTTCTTT.

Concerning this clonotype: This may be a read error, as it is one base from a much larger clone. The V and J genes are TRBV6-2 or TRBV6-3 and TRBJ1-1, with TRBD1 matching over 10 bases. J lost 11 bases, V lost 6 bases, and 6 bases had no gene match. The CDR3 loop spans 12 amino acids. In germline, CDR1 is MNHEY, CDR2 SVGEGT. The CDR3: CASRTTGGLAFF. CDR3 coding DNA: TGTGCCAGCAGAACGACAGGGGGCTTGGCTTTCTTT.

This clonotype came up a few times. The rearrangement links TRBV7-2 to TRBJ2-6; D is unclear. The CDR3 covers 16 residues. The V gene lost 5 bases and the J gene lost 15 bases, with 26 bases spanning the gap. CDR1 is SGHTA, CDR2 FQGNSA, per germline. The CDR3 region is CASSVPDNYSNWGLTF. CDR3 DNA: TGTGCCAGCAGCGTGCCTGACAACTACTCCAACTGGGGCCTGACTTTC.

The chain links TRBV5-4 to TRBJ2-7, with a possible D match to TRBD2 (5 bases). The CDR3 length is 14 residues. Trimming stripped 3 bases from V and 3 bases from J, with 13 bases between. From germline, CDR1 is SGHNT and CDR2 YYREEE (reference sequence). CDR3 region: CASSSQASNYEQYF. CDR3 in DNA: TGTGCCAGCAGCTCCCAGGCTAGCAACTACGAGCAGTACTTC. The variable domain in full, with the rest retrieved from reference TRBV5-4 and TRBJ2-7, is ETGVTQSPTHLIKTRGQQVTLRCSSQSGHNTVSWYQQALGQGPQFIFQYYREEENGRGNFPPRFSGLQFPNYSSELNVNALELDDSALYLCASSSQASNYEQYFGPGTRLTVT.

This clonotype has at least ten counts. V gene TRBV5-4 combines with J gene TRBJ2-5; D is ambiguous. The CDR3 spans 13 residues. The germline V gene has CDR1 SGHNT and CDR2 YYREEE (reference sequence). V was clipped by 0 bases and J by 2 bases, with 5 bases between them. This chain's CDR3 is CASSLAVQETQYF. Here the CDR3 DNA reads TGTGCCAGCAGCTTGGCCGTACAAGAGACCCAGTACTTC.